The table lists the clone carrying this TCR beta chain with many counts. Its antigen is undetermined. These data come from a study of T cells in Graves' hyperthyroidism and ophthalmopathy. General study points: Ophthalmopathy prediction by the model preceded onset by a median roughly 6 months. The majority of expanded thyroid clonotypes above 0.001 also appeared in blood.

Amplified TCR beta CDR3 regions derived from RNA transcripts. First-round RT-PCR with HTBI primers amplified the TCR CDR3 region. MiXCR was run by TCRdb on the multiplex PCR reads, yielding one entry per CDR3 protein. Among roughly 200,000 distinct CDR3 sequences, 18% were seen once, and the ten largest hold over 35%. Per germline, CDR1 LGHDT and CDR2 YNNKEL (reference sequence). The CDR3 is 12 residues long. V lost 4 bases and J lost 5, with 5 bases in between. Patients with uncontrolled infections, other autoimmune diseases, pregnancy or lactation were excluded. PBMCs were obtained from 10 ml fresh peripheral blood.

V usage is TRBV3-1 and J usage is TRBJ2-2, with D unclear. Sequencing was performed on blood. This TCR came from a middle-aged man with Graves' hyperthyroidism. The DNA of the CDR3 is TGTGCCAGCAGCCCAAGGACCGGGGAGCTGTTTTTT. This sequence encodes CASSPRTGELFF.